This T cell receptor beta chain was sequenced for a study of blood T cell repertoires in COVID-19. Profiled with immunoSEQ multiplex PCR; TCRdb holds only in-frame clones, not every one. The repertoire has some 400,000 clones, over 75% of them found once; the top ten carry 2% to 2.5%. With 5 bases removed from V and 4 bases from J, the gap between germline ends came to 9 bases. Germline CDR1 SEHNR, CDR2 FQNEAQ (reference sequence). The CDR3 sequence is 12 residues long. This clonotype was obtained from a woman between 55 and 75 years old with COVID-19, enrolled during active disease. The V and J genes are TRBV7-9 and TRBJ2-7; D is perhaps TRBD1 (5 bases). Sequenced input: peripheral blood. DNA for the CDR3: TGTGCCAGCAGCACGACAGCTTACGAGCAGTACTTC. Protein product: CASSTTAYEQYF.